The entry below gives a single T cell receptor beta chain sequence along with its context. This record comes from a study of T cells in localized non-small cell lung cancer. This CDR3 comprises 16 residues. V was clipped by 5 bases and J by 3 bases, with 17 bases between them. Germline V CDR1 and CDR2: SGHVS, FQNEAQ. The table came from immunoSEQ multiplex PCR; TCRdb's copy has only in-frame clones and leaves some out. The sample has tens of thousands of clones, 84% seen once. The source of this sequence is a man aged 40-75 years with stage I lung adenocarcinoma. The J gene is TRBJ2-1, the V gene TRBV7-8; D gene uncertain. The sample was peripheral blood, taken before any cancer treatment. Here the CDR3 reads CASSLRAGQLYNEQFF. The CDR3 DNA reads TGTGCCAGCAGCCTACGGGCAGGTCAACTCTACAATGAGCAGTTCTTC.